This T cell receptor beta chain appears in the sequencing data of a study of metastatic and nonmetastatic thyroid tumors (dated by TCRdb to 2018 to 2020). A note on the overall study: For patients with malignant and with benign thyroid disease, the researchers compared repertoires between peripheral blood samples and tumor or nodule tissue samples.

None of the patients had been given any treatment before thyroid surgery. Using T-cell receptor beta sequencing, the study looked back at clinical samples from patients collected from about 2012 to 2018. In its sample, this clone was seen many times. There is no known antigen for this receptor. A read error may be the cause here, since a much bigger clone is one base away. Library preparation was by PCR. Data came from an Illumina HiSeq 4000. High-throughput sequencing was used to profile the TCR beta-chain CDR3 region of each patient. The study's own analysis went as follows. Drawing on CDR3 differences between clinicopathological groups, the researchers built a classifier meant to tell apart patients with distant-metastatic papillary thyroid cancer. To measure repertoire diversity the researchers used the Shannon index, while the Morisita-Horn index served to gauge how similar the tumor and blood repertoires were. Using fastp trimming at Q25 and MiXCR clonotype assembly, TCRdb reanalyzed the public sequencing data and kept in-frame beta chains. In this record, the V and J calls reflect TCRdb's handling and not the investigators' own analysis. Counted in this sample were tens of thousands of clones; 14% of them appeared once. The ten largest clones represent about 6% of the sample.

Overall results and qualifications from the work: In both blood and tumor samples, TCR beta diversity was reported to be significantly higher in malignant tumors than in benign nodules.

From the cysteine through the phenylalanine, the CDR3 covers 13 amino acids. Of the read, only the CDR3 DNA is kept; its 39 bases are in frame from base 1. Cut back by 4 bases and 6 bases, the V and J ends lie 12 bases apart. CDR1 is given as MNHEY and CDR2 as SVGEGT, both from the germline V gene. The sequencing sample was made of blood. In this chain, TRBV6-2 or TRBV6-3 is recombined with TRBJ1-2; D gene: possibly TRBD1, on 5 matching bases. The sequence was collected from a male donor with papillary thyroid cancer or a benign thyroid nodule (not recorded which). Some clones in this sample may be carry-over from other donors' samples. This receptor carries the CDR3 CASSFQRDHGYTF. The DNA sequence follows: TGTGCCAGCAGTTTTCAGAGGGACCATGGCTACACCTTC.